The 6 T cell receptor beta chains below all came from one sample that was sequenced in a study of long-term antiretroviral therapy in people with HIV. The immunoSEQ assay was v3.0, run at survey level. Profiled with immunoSEQ multiplex PCR; TCRdb holds only in-frame clones, not every one. The sample consists of about 11,000 clones, approximately 79% of them appearing once. This material consisted of unsorted PBMCs, taken 7 to 7.5 years after starting antiretroviral therapy. The receptor source for this set is a man aged 50 to 60 with HIV.

V and J are TRBV11-2 and TRBJ2-1; 7 bases are shared with TRBD1. In germline, CDR1 is SGHAT, CDR2 FQNNGV. J lost 5 bases, V lost 4 bases, and 11 bases had no gene match. The CDR3 runs 16 residues. For the CDR3, the DNA is TGTGCCAGCAGCTCAAGGACAGGCTCAGGTGACAATGAGCAGTTCTTC. It codes for CASSSRTGSGDNEQFF.

V usage is TRBV5-6 and J usage is TRBJ2-3, with 8 bases fitting TRBD1. J gave up 4 bases and V 0 bases, and 4 bases lay outside the gene matches. Germline CDR1 SGHDT, CDR2 YYEEEE. The CDR3 contains 15 residues. The CDR3 reads CASSLGTGIADTQYF. The CDR3 nucleotides are TGTGCCAGCAGCTTGGGGACAGGGATCGCAGATACGCAGTATTTT.

The CDR3 sequence: CASSRQLPNYGYTF. The CDR3 DNA is TGTGCCAGCAGCCGACAGTTACCTAACTATGGCTACACCTTC. The genes are TRBV5-4 and TRBJ1-2, with D perhaps matching TRBD1 (5 bases). V gave up 4 bases and J gave up 0 bases, with 10 bases separating them. Germline CDR1 is SGHNT and CDR2 is YYREEE (reference sequence). The length of the CDR3 is 14 residues.

The rearrangement joins TRBV27 to TRBJ2-1; tentative D call: TRBD1 (5 bases). CDR3 length: 13 amino acids. V was shortened by 8 bases and J by 0 bases, with 8 bases between the two germline ends. Germline V gene lookup returns CDR1 MNHEY and CDR2 SMNVEV (reference sequence). DNA of the CDR3: TGTGCCAGCGGGGCTGGCTCCTACAATGAGCAGTTCTTC. Protein: CASGAGSYNEQFF.

The chain links TRBV7-6 to TRBJ1-5; possible D gene TRBD1, 5 bases. V was cut by 5 bases and J by 6 bases, with 14 bases left in between. Germline loops: CDR1 SGHVS, CDR2 FNYEAQ. This CDR3 is built from 14 residues. CDR3 region: CASSPQVGGQPQHF. CDR3 in DNA: TGTGCCAGCAGCCCCCAGGTCGGGGGTCAGCCCCAGCATTTT. Complete variable domain (other parts from reference TRBV7-6 and TRBJ1-5): GAGVSQSPRYKVTKRGQDVALRCDPISGHVSLYWYRQALGQGPEFLTYFNYEAQQDKSGLPNDRFSAERPEGSISTLTIQRTEQRDSAMYRCASSPQVGGQPQHFGDGTRLSIL.

The chain is built from TRBV6-1 and TRBJ1-4, with D hard to call. V was shortened by 7 bases and J by 5 bases, with 17 bases between the two germline ends. CDR1 is MNHNS, CDR2 SASEGT, per germline. This CDR3 has 15 amino acids. CDR3 amino acids: CASKLGWPDNEKLFF. In DNA, the CDR3 is TGTGCCAGCAAGTTAGGTTGGCCGGACAATGAAAAACTGTTTTTT.